Here is one T cell receptor beta chain with its context. What it binds is not known. Each CDR3 protein is one row after TCRdb ran MiXCR on the reads. The sample consists of nearly 550,000 distinct CDR3 sequences, more than 15% of them appearing once. The source of the sample is a study of T cell repertoires in cytomegalovirus infection. In the study overall: Indicated by public TCR beta signatures were CMV infection and matching HLA type.

The CDR3 covers 14 residues. The germline V and J ends were trimmed by 4 bases and 5 bases, with 12 bases remaining between them. Per the germline V gene, CDR1 is SNHLY and CDR2 is FYNNEI. Study-wide points: Pooled public TCR beta family frequency picked out CMV carriers with the relevant HLA. Predominance within the ex vivo response was attributable to HLA-C-restricted CMV-specific TCR beta clonotypes.

The source material was CD8+ T cells from PBMCs. The chain combines TRBV2 with TRBJ1-3; D might be TRBD1 (5 bases). This receptor was obtained from a human donor in good health (CMV status not recorded). Some clones in this sample may be carry-over from other donors' samples. CDR3 coding DNA: TGTGCCAGCAGTGTGAGGGGATCCAGAAACACCATATATTTT. This encodes CASSVRGSRNTIYF.